The present TCR beta chain was sequenced within a study of T cells after yellow fever vaccination. Study-wide results and caveats: Weaker, the secondary response had a peak occurring faster, on day 5 versus 15. Abundant contaminating clonotypes from the bulk population could appear in FACS-sorted repertoires.

Universal primer sites and UMIs were introduced during 5'RACE template-switching synthesis of TCR cDNA. TCRdb reprocessed the 5' RACE reads via MiXCR and lists one record per CDR3 protein. In the table there are 450,000 to 600,000 distinct CDR3 sequences, less than 20% of which are singletons. Germline V gives CDR1 SQVTM, CDR2 ANQGSEA. The ends lost 7 bases at V and 4 bases at J; junction bases unmatched: 6. The CDR3 runs 12 residues. A note on this clonotype: Its target is unknown.

The chain uses TRBV29-1 and TRBJ1-2; 7 bases fit TRBD1. This TCR came from a man between 18 and 35 years old who received the YFV17D yellow fever vaccine. The sequenced sample was PBMCs, obtained 5 to 6 days after the first yellow fever vaccination. The CDR3 region has the DNA TGCAGCGCTGAGGGGACAGCCTATGGCTACACCTTC. This translates into CSAEGTAYGYTF. Full variable domain (missing parts from reference TRBV29-1 and TRBJ1-2): SAVISQKPSRDICQRGTSLTIQCQVDSQVTMMFWYRQQPGQSLTLIATANQGSEATYESGFVIDKFPISRPNLTFSTLTVSNMSPEDSSIYLCSAEGTAYGYTFGSGTRLTVV.